This T cell receptor (beta chain) was sequenced for a study of T cell repertoires in cytomegalovirus infection. Each CDR3 protein is one row after TCRdb ran MiXCR on the reads. This sample carries about 83,000 distinct CDR3 sequences, roughly 44% of them seen once, and the ten largest clones take over 85%. About this clonotype: Its antigen is as yet unknown.

The CDR3 has 13 amino acids. The germline V gene has CDR1 SGHVS and CDR2 FQNEAQ. Trimming removed 1 base from V and 7 bases from J, with 7 bases in between. This TCR came from a human donor in good health (CMV status not recorded). Some clones in this sample may be carry-over from other donors' samples. The rearrangement uses TRBV7-8 and TRBJ2-2; no firm D call. The sample here was CD8+ T cells from cultured PBMCs, taken from culture after CMV antigen stimulation. CDR3 in amino acids: CASSLGSVGELFF. The CDR3 DNA reads TGTGCCAGCAGCTTAGGCTCAGTCGGGGAGCTGTTTTTT.